Sequencing of this T cell receptor beta chain was carried out in a study of beta chain features in type 1 diabetes. Notes on the study in general: A possible short-template PCR bias applies equally to patients and controls. TCRB CDR3 length was moderately but significantly reduced in all four CD4+ subsets of Type 1 diabetes patients.

The CDR3 consists of 13 residues. V gave up 3 bases and J gave up 7 bases, with 8 bases separating them. In germline, CDR1 is SGDLS, CDR2 YYNGEE. This clone has just a few counts. The antigen is undetermined. The study reverse transcribed the entire isolated RNA, so it sequenced expressed TCRB transcripts. Assay: immunoSEQ multiplex PCR; the TCRdb copy retains only in-frame clones and omits some. The top ten clones hold approximately 2% of a sample with just over 150,000 clones, over 8.5% of them seen once. The V gene is TRBV9, the J gene TRBJ1-6; perhaps TRBD1 as D (6 bases). The sample comprised central memory CD4+ T cells from blood. The clonotype comes from a man younger than 35 in good health. Written as DNA, the CDR3 is TGTGCCAGCAGCGAAACAGGGAATTCACCCCTCCACTTT. Translation: CASSETGNSPLHF.